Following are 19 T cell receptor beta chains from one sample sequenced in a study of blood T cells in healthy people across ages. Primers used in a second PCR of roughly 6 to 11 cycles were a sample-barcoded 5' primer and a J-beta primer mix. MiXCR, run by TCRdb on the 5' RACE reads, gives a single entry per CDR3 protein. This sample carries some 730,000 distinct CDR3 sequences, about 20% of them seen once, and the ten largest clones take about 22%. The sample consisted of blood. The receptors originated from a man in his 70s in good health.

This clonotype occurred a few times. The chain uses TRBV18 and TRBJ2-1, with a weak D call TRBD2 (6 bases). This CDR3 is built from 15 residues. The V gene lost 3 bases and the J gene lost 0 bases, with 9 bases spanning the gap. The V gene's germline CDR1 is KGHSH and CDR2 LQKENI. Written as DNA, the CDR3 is TGTGCCAGCTCACCCCTAGCGCGCTCCTACAATGAGCAGTTCTTC. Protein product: CASSPLARSYNEQFF.

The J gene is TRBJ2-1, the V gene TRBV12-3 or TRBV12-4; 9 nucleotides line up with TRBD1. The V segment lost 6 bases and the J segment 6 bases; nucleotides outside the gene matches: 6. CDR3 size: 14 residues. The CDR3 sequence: CASRTTGGFNEQFF. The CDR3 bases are TGTGCCAGCAGGACTACAGGGGGCTTCAATGAGCAGTTCTTC.

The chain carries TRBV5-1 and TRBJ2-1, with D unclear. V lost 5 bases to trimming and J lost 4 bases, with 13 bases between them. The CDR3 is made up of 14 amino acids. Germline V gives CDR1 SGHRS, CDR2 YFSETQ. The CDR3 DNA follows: TGCGCCAGCAGTAGTGTTATCTCTTACAATGAGCAGTTCTTC. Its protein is CASSSVISYNEQFF.

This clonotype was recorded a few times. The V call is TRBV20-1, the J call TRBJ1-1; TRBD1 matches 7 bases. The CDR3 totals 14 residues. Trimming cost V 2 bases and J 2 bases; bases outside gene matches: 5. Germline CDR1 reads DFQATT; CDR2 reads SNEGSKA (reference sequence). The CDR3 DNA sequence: TGCAGTGCTAGAAGGACAGGCCAAAACACTGAAGCTTTCTTT. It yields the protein CSARRTGQNTEAFF.

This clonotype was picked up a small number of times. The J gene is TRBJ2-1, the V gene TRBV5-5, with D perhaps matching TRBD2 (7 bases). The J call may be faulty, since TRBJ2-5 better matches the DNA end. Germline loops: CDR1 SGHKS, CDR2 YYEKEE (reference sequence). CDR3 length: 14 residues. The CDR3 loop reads CASSLRRGAETQYF. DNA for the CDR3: TGTGCCAGCAGCTTGCGTCGGGGGGCCGAGACCCAGTACTTC.

The CDR3 loop is CASSLATGVGYTF. As DNA, the CDR3 is TGTGCCAGCAGTTTAGCTACAGGGGTTGGCTACACCTTC. The chain combines TRBV12-3 or TRBV12-4 with TRBJ1-2, with TRBD1 identical over 7 bases. V shed 0 bases, J shed 7 bases, and the junction held 2 bases outside the gene matches. The CDR3 length is 13 residues.

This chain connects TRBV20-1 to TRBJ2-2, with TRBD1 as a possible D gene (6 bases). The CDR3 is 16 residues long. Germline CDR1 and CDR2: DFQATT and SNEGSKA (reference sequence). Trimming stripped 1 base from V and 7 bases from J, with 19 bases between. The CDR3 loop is CSARVFSGTRGGELFF. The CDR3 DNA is TGCAGTGCTAGAGTCTTTAGTGGGACACGCGGCGGGGAGCTGTTTTTT.

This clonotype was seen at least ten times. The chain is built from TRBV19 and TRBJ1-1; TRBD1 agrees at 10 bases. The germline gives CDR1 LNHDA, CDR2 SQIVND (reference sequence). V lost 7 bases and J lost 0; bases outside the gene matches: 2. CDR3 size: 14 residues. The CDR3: CASTGQGVNTEAFF. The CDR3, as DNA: TGTGCCAGTACCGGACAGGGGGTGAACACTGAAGCTTTCTTT.

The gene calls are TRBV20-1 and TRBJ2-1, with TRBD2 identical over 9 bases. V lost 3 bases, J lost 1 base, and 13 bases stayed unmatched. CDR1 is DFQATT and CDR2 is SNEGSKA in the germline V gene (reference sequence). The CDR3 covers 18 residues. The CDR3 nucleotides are TGCAGTGCTAGCAGTTCGGCGGGGGGGCCCCGTTCCTACAATGAGCAGTTCTTC. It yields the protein CSASSSAGGPRSYNEQFF.

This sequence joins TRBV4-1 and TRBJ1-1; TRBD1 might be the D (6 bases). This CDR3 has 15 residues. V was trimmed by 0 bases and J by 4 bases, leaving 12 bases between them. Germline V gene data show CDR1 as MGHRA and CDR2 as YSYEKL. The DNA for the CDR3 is TGCGCCAGCAGCCAAGAGGAAAACAGGGCCACTGAAGCTTTCTTT. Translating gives CASSQEENRATEAFF.

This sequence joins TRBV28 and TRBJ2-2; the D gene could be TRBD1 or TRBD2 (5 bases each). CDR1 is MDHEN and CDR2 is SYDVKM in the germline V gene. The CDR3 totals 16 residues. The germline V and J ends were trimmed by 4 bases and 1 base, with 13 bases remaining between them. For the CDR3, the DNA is TGTGCCAGCAGTTATGAGGGACCCAAGAACACCGGGGAGCTGTTTTTT. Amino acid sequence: CASSYEGPKNTGELFF.

DNA for the CDR3: TGCAGCGTAGCGGGGGCTAACACAGATACGCAGTATTTT. It specifies CSVAGANTDTQYF. The chain combines TRBV29-1 with TRBJ2-3; 8 bases map to TRBD2. The CDR3 has 13 residues. CDR1 and CDR2 from the germline V gene are SQVTM and ANQGSEA. V shed 6 bases, J shed 2 bases, and the junction held 4 bases outside the gene matches.

Written as DNA, the CDR3 is TGCAGTGCTAGAGATGGCTCGAGCGGACAGGGGGGCACAGATACGCAGTATTTT. It codes for CSARDGSSGQGGTDTQYF. V is TRBV20-1 and J is TRBJ2-3; 10 bases are shared with TRBD1. CDR3 length: 18 amino acids. Looked up from germline, CDR1 is DFQATT and CDR2 is SNEGSKA (reference sequence). With V trimmed by 0 bases and J by 1 base, 10 bases remained unmatched.

CDR3 in amino acids: CASKTGPHYNEQFF. The CDR3 DNA is TGTGCCAGCAAAACCGGGCCACACTACAATGAGCAGTTCTTC. This chain joins TRBV7-2 and TRBJ2-1; D unresolved. The CDR3 runs to 14 residues. Per the germline V gene, CDR1 is SGHTA and CDR2 is FQGNSA. V was shortened by 7 bases and J by 3 bases, with 13 bases between the two germline ends.

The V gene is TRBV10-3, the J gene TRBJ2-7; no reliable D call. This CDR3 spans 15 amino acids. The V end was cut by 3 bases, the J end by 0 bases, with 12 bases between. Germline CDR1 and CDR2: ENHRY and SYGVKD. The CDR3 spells CAISDPNGVSYEQYF. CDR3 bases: TGTGCCATCAGTGACCCTAATGGCGTCTCCTACGAGCAGTACTTC.

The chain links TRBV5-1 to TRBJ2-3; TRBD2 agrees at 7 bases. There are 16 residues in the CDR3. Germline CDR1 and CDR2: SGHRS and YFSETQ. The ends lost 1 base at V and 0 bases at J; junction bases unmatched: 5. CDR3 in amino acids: CASSLREGSSTDTQYF. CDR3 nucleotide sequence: TGCGCCAGCAGCTTGAGGGAGGGCTCTAGCACAGATACGCAGTATTTT.

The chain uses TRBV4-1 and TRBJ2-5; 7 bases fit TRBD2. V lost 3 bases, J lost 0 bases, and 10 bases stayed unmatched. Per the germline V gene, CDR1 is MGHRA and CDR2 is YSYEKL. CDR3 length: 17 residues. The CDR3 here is CASSQDGLVGDQETQYF. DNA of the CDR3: TGCGCCAGCAGCCAGGACGGACTAGTGGGGGACCAAGAGACCCAGTACTTC.

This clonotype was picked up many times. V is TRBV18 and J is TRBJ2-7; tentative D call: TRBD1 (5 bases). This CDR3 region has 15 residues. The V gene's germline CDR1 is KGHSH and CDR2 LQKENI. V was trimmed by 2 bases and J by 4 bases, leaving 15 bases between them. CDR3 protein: CASSPGAIERYEQYV. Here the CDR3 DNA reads TGTGCCAGCTCACCAGGGGCCATAGAGAGATACGAGCAGTACGTC.

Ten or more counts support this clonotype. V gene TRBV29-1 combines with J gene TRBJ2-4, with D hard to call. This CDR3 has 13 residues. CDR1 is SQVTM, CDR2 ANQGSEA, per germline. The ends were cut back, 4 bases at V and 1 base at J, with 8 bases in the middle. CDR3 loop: CSVVGRAKNIQYF. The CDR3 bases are TGCAGCGTTGTTGGCAGGGCCAAAAACATTCAGTACTTC.